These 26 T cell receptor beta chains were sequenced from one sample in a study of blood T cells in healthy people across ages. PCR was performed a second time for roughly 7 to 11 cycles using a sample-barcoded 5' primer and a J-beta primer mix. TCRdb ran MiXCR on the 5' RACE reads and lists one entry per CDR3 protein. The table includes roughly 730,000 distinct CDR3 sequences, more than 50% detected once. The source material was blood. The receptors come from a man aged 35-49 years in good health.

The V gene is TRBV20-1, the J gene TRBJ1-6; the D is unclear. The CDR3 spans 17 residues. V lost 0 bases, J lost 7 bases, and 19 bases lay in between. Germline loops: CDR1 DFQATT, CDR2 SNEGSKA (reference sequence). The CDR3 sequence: CSARDRRVSQRNSPLHF. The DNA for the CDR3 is TGCAGTGCTAGAGATCGCCGGGTCTCACAGCGCAATTCACCCCTCCACTTT.

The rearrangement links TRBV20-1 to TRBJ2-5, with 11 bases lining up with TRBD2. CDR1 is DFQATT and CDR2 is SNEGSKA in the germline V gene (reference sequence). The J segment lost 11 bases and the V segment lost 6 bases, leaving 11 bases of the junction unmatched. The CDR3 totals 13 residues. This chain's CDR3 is CSALSGRASEQYF. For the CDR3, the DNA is TGCAGTGCCCTTAGCGGGAGGGCTAGTGAGCAGTACTTC.

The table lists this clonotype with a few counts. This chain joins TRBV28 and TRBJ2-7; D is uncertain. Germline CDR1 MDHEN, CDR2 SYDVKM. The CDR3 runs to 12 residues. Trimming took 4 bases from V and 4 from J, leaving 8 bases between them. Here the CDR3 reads CASSSDHYEQYF. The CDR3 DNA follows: TGTGCCAGCAGTTCCGACCATTACGAGCAGTACTTC.

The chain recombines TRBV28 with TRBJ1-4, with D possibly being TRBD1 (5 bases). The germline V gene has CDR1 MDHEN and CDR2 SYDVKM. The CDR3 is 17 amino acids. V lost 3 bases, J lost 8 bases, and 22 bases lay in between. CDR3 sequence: CASSFGDRAPVKEKLFF. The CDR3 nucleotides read TGTGCCAGCAGTTTCGGGGACCGGGCGCCTGTTAAAGAAAAACTGTTTTTT.

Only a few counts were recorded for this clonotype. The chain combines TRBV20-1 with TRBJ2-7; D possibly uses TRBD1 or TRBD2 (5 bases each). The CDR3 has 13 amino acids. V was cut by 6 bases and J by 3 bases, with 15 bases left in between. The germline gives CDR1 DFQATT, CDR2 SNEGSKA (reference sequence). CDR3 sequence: CSAMGPTDYEQYF. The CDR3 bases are TGCAGTGCGATGGGACCTACAGACTACGAGCAGTACTTC.

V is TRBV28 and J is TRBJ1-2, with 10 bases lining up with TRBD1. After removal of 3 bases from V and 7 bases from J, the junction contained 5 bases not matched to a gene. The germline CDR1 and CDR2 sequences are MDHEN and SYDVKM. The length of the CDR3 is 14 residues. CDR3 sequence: CASSLLRDRGGYTF. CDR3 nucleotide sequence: TGTGCCAGCAGTTTGCTCCGGGACAGGGGTGGCTACACCTTC.

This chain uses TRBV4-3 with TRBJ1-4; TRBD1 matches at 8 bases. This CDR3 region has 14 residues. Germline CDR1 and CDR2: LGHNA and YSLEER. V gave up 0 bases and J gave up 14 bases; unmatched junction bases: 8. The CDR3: CASSQEERRDRLFF. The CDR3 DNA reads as TGCGCCAGCAGCCAAGAGGAGCGCCGGGACAGGCTGTTTTTT.

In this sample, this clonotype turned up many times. CDR3 coding DNA: TGTGCCAGCAGTCCCGCGCGGCGGGAGGAAAGCGAGCAGTACTTC. Protein: CASSPARREESEQYF. This rearrangement joins TRBV12-3 or TRBV12-4 to TRBJ2-7; TRBD2 matches 8 bases. The CDR3 is 15 residues long. Unmatched junction bases numbered 12, after V lost 5 bases and J lost 6 bases.

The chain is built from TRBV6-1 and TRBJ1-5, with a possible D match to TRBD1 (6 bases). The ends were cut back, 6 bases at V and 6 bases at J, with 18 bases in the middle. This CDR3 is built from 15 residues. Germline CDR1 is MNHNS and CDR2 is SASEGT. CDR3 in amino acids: CASSHILSGAQPQHF. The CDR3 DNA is TGTGCCAGCAGCCACATACTATCAGGGGCTCAGCCCCAGCATTTT.

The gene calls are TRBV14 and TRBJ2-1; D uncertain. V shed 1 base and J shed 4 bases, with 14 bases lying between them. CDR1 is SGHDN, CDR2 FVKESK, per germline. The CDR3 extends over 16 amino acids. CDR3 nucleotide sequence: TGTGCCAGCAGCCAAGGCCTTACGACCGGGTACAATGAGCAGTTCTTC. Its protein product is CASSQGLTTGYNEQFF.

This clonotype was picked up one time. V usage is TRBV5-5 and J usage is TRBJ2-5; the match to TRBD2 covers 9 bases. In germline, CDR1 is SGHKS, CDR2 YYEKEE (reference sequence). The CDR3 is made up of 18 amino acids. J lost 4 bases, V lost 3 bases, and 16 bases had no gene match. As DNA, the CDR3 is TGTGCCAGCAGCTCCCCGGGGGCTAGCGGGATCCGACGAGAGACCCAGTACTTC. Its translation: CASSSPGASGIRRETQYF.

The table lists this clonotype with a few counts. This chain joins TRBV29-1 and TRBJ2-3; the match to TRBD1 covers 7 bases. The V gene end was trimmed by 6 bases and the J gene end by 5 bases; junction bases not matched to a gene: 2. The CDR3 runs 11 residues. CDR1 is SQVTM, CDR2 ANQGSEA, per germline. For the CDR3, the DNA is TGCAGCGTCGCAGGGGGAGATACGCAGTATTTT. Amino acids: CSVAGGDTQYF.

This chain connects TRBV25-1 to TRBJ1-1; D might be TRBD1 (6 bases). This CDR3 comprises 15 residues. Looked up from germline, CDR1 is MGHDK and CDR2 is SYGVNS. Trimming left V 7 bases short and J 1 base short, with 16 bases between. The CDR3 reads CASTHRTASNTEAFF. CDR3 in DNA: TGTGCCAGCACTCATCGGACAGCCTCGAACACTGAAGCTTTCTTT.

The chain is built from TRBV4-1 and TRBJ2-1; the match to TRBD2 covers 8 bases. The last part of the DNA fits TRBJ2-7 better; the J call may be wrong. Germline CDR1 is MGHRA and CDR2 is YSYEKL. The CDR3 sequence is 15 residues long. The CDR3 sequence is CASSQVGLAVNEQYF. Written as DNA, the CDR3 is TGCGCCAGCAGCCAAGTCGGACTAGCAGTAAATGAGCAGTACTTC.

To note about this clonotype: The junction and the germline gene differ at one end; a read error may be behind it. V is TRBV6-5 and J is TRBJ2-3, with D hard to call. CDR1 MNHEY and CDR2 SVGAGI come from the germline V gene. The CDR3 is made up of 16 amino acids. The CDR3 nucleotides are TGTGCCAGCAGTTACGGCGTCAGGACCTTCACAGATGCGCAGTATTTT. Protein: CASSYGVRTFTDAQYF.

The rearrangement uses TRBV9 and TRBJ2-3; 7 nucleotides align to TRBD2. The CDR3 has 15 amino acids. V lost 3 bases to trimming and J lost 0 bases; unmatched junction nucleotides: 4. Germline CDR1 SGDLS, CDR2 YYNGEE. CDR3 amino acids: CASSEGAGSTDTQYF. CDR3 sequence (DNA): TGTGCCAGCAGCGAGGGAGCGGGAAGCACAGATACGCAGTATTTT.

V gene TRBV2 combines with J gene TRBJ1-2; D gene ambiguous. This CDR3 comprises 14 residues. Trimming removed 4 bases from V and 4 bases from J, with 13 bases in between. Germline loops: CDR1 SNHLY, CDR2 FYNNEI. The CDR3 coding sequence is TGTGCCAGCAGTGTTCAGGTTTGGAGCTATGGCTACACCTTC. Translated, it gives CASSVQVWSYGYTF. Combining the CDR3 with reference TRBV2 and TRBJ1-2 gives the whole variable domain EPEVTQTPSHQVTQMGQEVILRCVPISNHLYFYWYRQILGQKVEFLVSFYNNEISEKSEIFDDQFSVERPDGSNFTLKIRSTKLEDSAMYFCASSVQVWSYGYTFGSGTRLTVV.

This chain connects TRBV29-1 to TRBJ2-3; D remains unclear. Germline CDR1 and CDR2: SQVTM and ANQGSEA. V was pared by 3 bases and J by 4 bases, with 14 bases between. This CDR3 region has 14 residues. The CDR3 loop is CSVEGLELPDTQYF. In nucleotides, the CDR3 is TGCAGCGTTGAGGGATTGGAGCTTCCAGATACGCAGTATTTT.

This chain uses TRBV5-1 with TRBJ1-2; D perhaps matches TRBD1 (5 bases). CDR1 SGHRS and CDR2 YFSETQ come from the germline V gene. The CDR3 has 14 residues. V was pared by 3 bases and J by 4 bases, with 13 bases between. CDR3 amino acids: CASSSALRGYGYTF. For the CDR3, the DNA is TGCGCCAGCAGCTCTGCGCTGAGGGGCTATGGCTACACCTTC.

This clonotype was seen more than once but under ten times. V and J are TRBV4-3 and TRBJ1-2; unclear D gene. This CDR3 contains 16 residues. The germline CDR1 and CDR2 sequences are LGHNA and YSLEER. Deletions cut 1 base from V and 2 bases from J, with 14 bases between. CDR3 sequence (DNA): TGCGCCAGCAGCCAAGGATTTGCAGAGAAGAACTATGGCTACACCTTC. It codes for CASSQGFAEKNYGYTF.

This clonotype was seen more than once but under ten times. The CDR3 DNA is TGTGCCAGCTCACCACCGACTAGCGGATCCTACGAGCAGTACTTC. The encoded protein is CASSPPTSGSYEQYF. J is TRBJ2-7 and V is TRBV18, with TRBD2 identical over 9 bases. Trimming at V came to 0 bases and at J to 1 base, leaving 1 base not matched to a gene. This CDR3 spans 15 amino acids. Germline values: CDR1 KGHSH, CDR2 LQKENI. Full variable domain (remainder filled in from reference TRBV18 and TRBJ2-7): NAGVMQNPRHLVRRRGQEARLRCSPMKGHSHVYWYRQLPEEGLKFMVYLQKENIIDESGMPKERFSAEFPKEGPSILRIQQVVRGDSAAYFCASSPPTSGSYEQYFGPGTRLTVT.

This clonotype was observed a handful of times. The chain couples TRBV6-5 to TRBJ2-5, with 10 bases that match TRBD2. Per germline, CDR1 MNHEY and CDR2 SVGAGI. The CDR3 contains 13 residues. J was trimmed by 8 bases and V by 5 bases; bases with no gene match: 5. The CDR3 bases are TGTGCCAGCAGTCCTGGACTAGCGGCCACCCAGTACTTC. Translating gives CASSPGLAATQYF.

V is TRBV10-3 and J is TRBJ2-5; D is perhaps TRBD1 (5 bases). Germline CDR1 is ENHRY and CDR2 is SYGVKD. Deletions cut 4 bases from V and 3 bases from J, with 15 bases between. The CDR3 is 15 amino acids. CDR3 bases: TGTGCCATCAGTGGAACAAGCAGGGCAAAAGAGACCCAGTACTTC. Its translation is CAISGTSRAKETQYF.

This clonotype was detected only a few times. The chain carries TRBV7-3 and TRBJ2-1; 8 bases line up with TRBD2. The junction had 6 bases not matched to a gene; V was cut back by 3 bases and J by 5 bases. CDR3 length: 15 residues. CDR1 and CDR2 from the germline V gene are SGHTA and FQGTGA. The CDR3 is CASSFSGSQHNEQFF. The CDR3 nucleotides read TGTGCCAGCAGCTTCAGCGGGAGCCAACACAATGAGCAGTTCTTC.

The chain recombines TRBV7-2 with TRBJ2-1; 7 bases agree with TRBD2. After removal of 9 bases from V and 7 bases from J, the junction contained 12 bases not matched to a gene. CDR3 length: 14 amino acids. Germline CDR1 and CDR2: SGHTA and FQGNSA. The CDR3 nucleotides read TGTGCCAGTCGGGGCGGGAGATCGGGAAATGAGCAGTTCTTC. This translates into CASRGGRSGNEQFF.

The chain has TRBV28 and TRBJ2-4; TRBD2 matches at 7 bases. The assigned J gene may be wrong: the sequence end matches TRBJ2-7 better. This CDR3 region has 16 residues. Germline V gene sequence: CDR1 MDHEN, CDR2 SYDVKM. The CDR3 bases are TGTGCCAGCATAGGCCCTAGCGGAAGAAAAGCCTACGAGCAGTACTTC. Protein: CASIGPSGRKAYEQYF.